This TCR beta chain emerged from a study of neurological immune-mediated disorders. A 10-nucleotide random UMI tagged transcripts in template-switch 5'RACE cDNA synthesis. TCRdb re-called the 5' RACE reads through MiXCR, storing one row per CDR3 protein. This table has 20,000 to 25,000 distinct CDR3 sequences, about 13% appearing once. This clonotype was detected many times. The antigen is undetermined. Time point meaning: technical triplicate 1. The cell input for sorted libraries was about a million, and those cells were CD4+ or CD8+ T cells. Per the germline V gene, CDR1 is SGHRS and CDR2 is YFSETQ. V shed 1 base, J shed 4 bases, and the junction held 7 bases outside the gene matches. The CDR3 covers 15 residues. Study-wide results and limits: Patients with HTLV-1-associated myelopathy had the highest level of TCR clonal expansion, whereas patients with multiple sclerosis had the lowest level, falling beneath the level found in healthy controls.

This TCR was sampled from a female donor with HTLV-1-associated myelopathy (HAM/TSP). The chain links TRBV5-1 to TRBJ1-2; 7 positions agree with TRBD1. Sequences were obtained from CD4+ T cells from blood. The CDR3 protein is CASSLNGQDSYGYTF. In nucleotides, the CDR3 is TGCGCCAGCAGCTTGAATGGACAGGACAGCTATGGCTACACCTTC.